Presented here are 9 T cell receptor beta chains from one specimen sequenced in a study of T cells after yellow fever vaccination. TCRdb recomputed calls from the 5' RACE reads with MiXCR, one row per CDR3 protein. The sample lists hundreds of thousands of distinct CDR3 sequences; under 20% were seen once. The sequencing used PBMCs, collected before the yellow fever booster vaccination. The source is a man between 18 and 29 years old who received the YFV17D yellow fever vaccine.

This clonotype was observed a handful of times. The CDR3: CATQGVRGSPLHF. DNA of the CDR3: TGTGCCACGCAAGGGGTGCGGGGTTCACCCCTCCACTTT. The chain links TRBV28 to TRBJ1-6; D may be TRBD1 (5 bases). This CDR3 spans 13 amino acids. The germline CDR1 and CDR2 sequences are MDHEN and SYDVKM. V gave up 10 bases and J gave up 9 bases, with 16 bases separating them.

This sequence joins TRBV5-1 and TRBJ2-5; no reliable D call. This CDR3 comprises 13 residues. V was cut by 4 bases and J by 6 bases, with 13 bases left in between. The germline gives CDR1 SGHRS, CDR2 YFSETQ. CDR3 DNA sequence: TGCGCCAGCAGCCGCCCCCCGGTGCAGACCCAGTACTTC. Its translation: CASSRPPVQTQYF.

The V call is TRBV7-2, the J call TRBJ1-2; no reliable D call. The germline gives CDR1 SGHTA, CDR2 FQGNSA. The CDR3 has 13 amino acids. The V gene lost 1 base and the J gene lost 9 bases, with 12 bases spanning the gap. The CDR3 reads CASSLGHLSSYTF. In nucleotides, the CDR3 is TGTGCCAGCAGCTTAGGGCACCTATCGAGCTACACCTTC.

This clonotype has ten or more counts. This chain joins TRBV12-3 or TRBV12-4 and TRBJ1-2; weak D call: TRBD1 (5 bases). V dropped 4 bases and J dropped 7 bases, with 13 bases sitting between them. This CDR3 has 13 residues. The CDR3 region has the DNA TGTGCCAGCAGTTCCCCTTCCGGGGGTGGCTACACCTTC. Translating gives CASSSPSGGGYTF.

This clonotype was observed a few times. J is TRBJ1-2 and V is TRBV7-2; D not resolved. Per the germline V gene, CDR1 is SGHTA and CDR2 is FQGNSA. The CDR3 is 14 amino acids. V was clipped by 5 bases and J by 8 bases, with 18 bases between them. CDR3 in DNA: TGTGCCAGCAGCCCGGTGGGAGGATTGGGAGGCTACACCTTC. Translation gives CASSPVGGLGGYTF.

This clonotype was seen more than once but under ten times. The V and J genes are TRBV12-3 or TRBV12-4 and TRBJ1-2; the D is unclear. The V end was cut by 5 bases, the J end by 8 bases, with 21 bases between. This CDR3 comprises 15 residues. This CDR3 reads CASSPTLSPQQGYTF. CDR3 nucleotides: TGTGCCAGCAGTCCCACTCTTTCTCCTCAGCAGGGCTACACCTTC.

The rearrangement links TRBV27 to TRBJ1-1; no definite D call. Trimming removed 5 bases from V and 10 bases from J, with 14 bases in between. The V gene's germline CDR1 is MNHEY and CDR2 SMNVEV (reference sequence). This CDR3 has 12 residues. CDR3 in amino acids: CASSPDRVVAFF. The CDR3 nucleotides are TGTGCCAGCAGTCCCGACCGGGTGGTAGCTTTCTTT.

This clonotype was recorded a few times. This CDR3 is CASRGQVGGGGYTF. The CDR3 coding sequence is TGTGCCAGCAGGGGCCAGGTGGGGGGAGGTGGCTACACCTTC. This chain uses TRBV12-3 or TRBV12-4 with TRBJ1-2, with TRBD1 as a possible D gene (5 bases). V lost 6 bases, J lost 7 bases, and 18 bases lay in between. This CDR3 has 14 amino acids.

In its sample, this clonotype was seen a few times. The rearrangement uses TRBV7-2 and TRBJ2-5, with D perhaps being TRBD1 or TRBD2 (7 bases each). The CDR3 extends over 15 amino acids. Germline CDR1 reads SGHTA; CDR2 reads FQGNSA. V was cut by 5 bases and J by 5 bases, with 18 bases left in between. CDR3 DNA: TGTGCCAGCAGCAATTACAGGGGAGGGGTGGAGACCCAGTACTTC. This sequence encodes CASSNYRGGVETQYF.